These 30 T cell receptor beta chains originate from one sample sequenced in a study of OX40 agonist ivuxolimab in advanced cancers. Library generation was performed with the immunoSEQ multiplex PCR assay. TCRdb mirrors the immuneACCESS table, restricted to in-frame sequences. Some clones are absent from its copies; in checked studies, under half trace to an unresolved V gene, and the reason for the others is unknown. The sample profile shows tens of thousands of clones; around 87% of them were found once. In total, the top ten clones hold approximately 0.37% of the sample. Here the sequenced sample was CD4+ or CD8+ T cells sorted from blood, taken in a trial of the OX40 agonist ivuxolimab. The receptors come from an adult with an advanced solid tumor such as melanoma, head and neck, liver or kidney cancer.

This clone turned up a few times. The V call is TRBV5-1, the J call TRBJ1-2; D may be TRBD1 (5 bases). The germline gives CDR1 SGHRS, CDR2 YFSETQ. This CDR3 comprises 13 residues. With 0 bases removed from V and 3 bases from J, the gap between germline ends came to 6 bases. The CDR3 reads CASSLGGDYGYTF. CDR3 DNA: TGCGCCAGCAGCTTGGGGGGCGACTATGGCTACACCTTC. Based on the CDR3 plus reference TRBV5-1 and TRBJ1-2, the full variable domain is KAGVTQTPRYLIKTRGQQVTLSCSPISGHRSVSWYQQTPGQGLQFLFEYFSETQRNKGNFPGRFSGRQFSNSRSEMNVSTLELGDSALYLCASSLGGDYGYTFGSGTRLTVV.

This chain links TRBV11-2 with TRBJ2-5, with 7 nucleotides matching TRBD2. CDR1 and CDR2 (germline): SGHAT, FQNNGV. CDR3 length: 14 residues. With 2 bases clipped from V and 4 bases from J, the junction kept 4 bases outside the gene matches. The CDR3 loop reads CASSLSTGGETQYF. CDR3 DNA: TGTGCCAGCAGCTTAAGCACGGGGGGAGAGACCCAGTACTTC.

The J gene is TRBJ1-2, the V gene TRBV5-1, with 8 bases that match TRBD1. V lost 4 bases, J lost 4 bases, and 18 bases stayed unmatched. The CDR3 has 18 residues. Germline V CDR1 and CDR2: SGHRS, YFSETQ. The CDR3 spells CASSQGRADRGGGYGYTF. The CDR3 bases are TGCGCCAGCAGCCAAGGACGAGCTGACAGGGGAGGGGGCTATGGCTACACCTTC.

The chain uses TRBV4-2 and TRBJ1-4; no definite D call. The V gene lost 1 base and the J gene lost 0 bases, with 9 bases spanning the gap. CDR1 is LGHNA, CDR2 YNFKEQ, per germline. The CDR3 is 16 amino acids. The DNA of the CDR3 is TGTGCCAGCAGCCAAGTTAATCTTCCAACTAATGAAAAACTGTTTTTT. Translation: CASSQVNLPTNEKLFF.

The genes are TRBV19 and TRBJ2-1; D is possibly TRBD2 (5 bases). Trimming removed 4 bases at V and 6 bases at J, with 13 bases between. Germline CDR1 is LNHDA and CDR2 is SQIVND (reference sequence). The CDR3 length is 14 residues. The CDR3 sequence: CASSTRGGSNEQFF. The CDR3 DNA follows: TGTGCCAGTAGTACCCGTGGTGGGAGCAATGAGCAGTTCTTC.

The V gene is TRBV18, the J gene TRBJ2-7, with D unresolved. The germline gives CDR1 KGHSH, CDR2 LQKENI. Trimming cost V 3 bases and J 5 bases, with 8 bases left between them. This CDR3 has 12 amino acids. Written as DNA, the CDR3 is TGTGCCAGCTCACCTCTCGTCGACGAGCAGTACTTC. It encodes CASSPLVDEQYF.

The gene calls are TRBV27 and TRBJ2-1, with D perhaps matching TRBD2 (6 bases). The V and J ends lost 3 bases and 6 bases respectively, with 6 bases between them. The CDR3 loop spans 12 amino acids. CDR1 is MNHEY and CDR2 is SMNVEV in the germline V gene (reference sequence). The CDR3 protein is CASSFGGNEQFF. The CDR3 region has the DNA TGTGCCAGCAGTTTCGGGGGCAATGAGCAGTTCTTC.

The gene calls are TRBV6-6 and TRBJ2-5; D remains unclear. V gave up 2 bases and J gave up 4 bases, with 8 bases separating them. Germline V CDR1 and CDR2: MNHNY, SVGAGI (reference sequence). The CDR3 runs 13 residues. The CDR3 here is CASSYTSLETQYF. The CDR3 DNA follows: TGTGCCAGCAGTTACACAAGTTTAGAGACCCAGTACTTC.

V usage is TRBV11-2 and J usage is TRBJ2-2; D might be TRBD2 (6 bases). Germline CDR1 reads SGHAT; CDR2 reads FQNNGV. This CDR3 region has 17 residues. With 2 bases removed from V and 1 base from J, the gap between germline ends came to 14 bases. The CDR3 is CASSLNRGSRNTGELFF. CDR3 in DNA: TGTGCCAGCAGCTTAAATCGGGGGTCAAGGAACACCGGGGAGCTGTTTTTT.

The rearrangement joins TRBV10-3 to TRBJ1-3, with D maybe TRBD1 (5 bases). V lost 1 base and J 4 bases, leaving 8 bases between the germline ends. The CDR3 is made up of 14 amino acids. The germline V gene has CDR1 ENHRY and CDR2 SYGVKD. The CDR3 region is CAISEFGAGNTIYF. CDR3 sequence (DNA): TGTGCCATCAGTGAGTTCGGGGCGGGAAACACCATATATTTT.

Only a few counts were recorded for this clone. This rearrangement joins TRBV6-5 to TRBJ1-2; D gene ambiguous. Germline V gene sequence: CDR1 MNHEY, CDR2 SVGAGI. The CDR3 consists of 13 residues. Deletions cut 6 bases from V and 7 bases from J, with 15 bases between. The CDR3 DNA is TGTGCCAGCAGCCCTAACCTGGGTTCTGGCTACACCTTC. Translating gives CASSPNLGSGYTF.

The rearrangement uses TRBV2 and TRBJ2-3; no definite D call. CDR3 length: 15 amino acids. The germline CDR1 and CDR2 sequences are SNHLY and FYNNEI. V lost 8 bases, J lost 2 bases, and 17 bases lay in between. CDR3 DNA: TGTGCCAGCTTGCCCAGCTACATAAACACAGATACGCAGTATTTT. Translation: CASLPSYINTDTQYF.

The CDR3 protein is CASSVGPSAYEQYF. In DNA, the CDR3 is TGTGCCAGCAGTGTGGGCCCTTCAGCTTACGAGCAGTACTTC. This chain connects TRBV25-1 to TRBJ2-7; no clear D gene. V was clipped by 4 bases and J by 4 bases, with 14 bases between them. The CDR3 consists of 14 residues. The germline gives CDR1 MGHDK, CDR2 SYGVNS.

This clone was observed a handful of times. V usage is TRBV5-1 and J usage is TRBJ2-7; 11 bases agree with TRBD2. Germline assignment: CDR1 SGHRS and CDR2 YFSETQ. J lost 3 bases, V lost 4 bases, and 12 bases had no gene match. The CDR3 consists of 17 residues. The CDR3: CASSLGTSGTSNYEQYF. The CDR3, as DNA: TGCGCCAGCAGCCTAGGGACTAGCGGAACCTCAAACTACGAGCAGTACTTC.

The gene calls are TRBV6-6 and TRBJ1-5; 7 nucleotides match TRBD1. Germline values: CDR1 MNHNY, CDR2 SVGAGI (reference sequence). Trimming took 6 bases from V and 3 from J; bases not matched to a gene: 5. This CDR3 spans 14 amino acids. CDR3 protein: CASSRDSPNQPQHF. CDR3 DNA sequence: TGTGCCAGCAGCCGGGACAGCCCCAATCAGCCCCAGCATTTT.

The J gene is TRBJ2-5, the V gene TRBV18; maybe TRBD2 (5 bases). The DNA end favors TRBJ2-7, so the J call may be wrong. The CDR3 loop spans 14 amino acids. The germline gives CDR1 KGHSH, CDR2 LQKENI. The CDR3 bases are TGTGCCAGCTCCCGGGATAGTGGCTCCTACGAGCAGTACTTC. It encodes CASSRDSGSYEQYF.

The V and J genes are TRBV5-1 and TRBJ1-2, with 7 bases identical to TRBD1. Trimming took 3 bases from V and 7 from J; bases not matched to a gene: 15. The CDR3 extends over 16 amino acids. Germline V gene lookup returns CDR1 SGHRS and CDR2 YFSETQ. CDR3 protein: CASSWALPSGGRGYTF. The CDR3 DNA reads as TGCGCCAGCAGCTGGGCCCTACCCTCAGGGGGTCGTGGCTACACCTTC.

The chain has TRBV12-5 and TRBJ2-5, with TRBD2 as a possible D gene (7 bases). The CDR3 runs to 14 residues. The V gene lost 6 bases and the J gene lost 4 bases, with 15 bases spanning the gap. Germline V gene lookup returns CDR1 LGHNT and CDR2 FRNRAP. The DNA for the CDR3 is TGTGCTAGTGGGCTTGCGGGGGCGGGAGAGACCCAGTACTTC. This translates into CASGLAGAGETQYF.

This clone was recorded a few times. V and J are TRBV6-5 and TRBJ2-1; D is undetermined. The ends were cut back, 6 bases at V and 6 bases at J, with 12 bases in the middle. Germline CDR1 and CDR2: MNHEY and SVGAGI. The CDR3 totals 13 residues. The CDR3 coding sequence is TGTGCCAGCAGCCCAAATCCGTCCAATGAGCAGTTCTTC. It is translated as CASSPNPSNEQFF.

The chain employs TRBV10-1 and TRBJ2-7; 10 nucleotides match TRBD2. The CDR3 has 14 residues. Germline V CDR1 and CDR2: WNHNN, SYGVQD (reference sequence). V dropped 6 bases and J dropped 4; count of bases not matched to a gene: 6. This CDR3 reads CASSHGLADYEQYF. The CDR3 nucleotides are TGCGCCAGCAGCCACGGACTAGCGGATTACGAGCAGTACTTC.

This clone was found a few times. The chain combines TRBV2 with TRBJ1-1; the match to TRBD1 covers 7 bases. V was pared by 0 bases and J by 1 base, with 2 bases of the junction left unmatched. The CDR3 has 15 amino acids. Germline lookup yields CDR1 SNHLY and CDR2 FYNNEI. This CDR3 is CASSEATGKNTEAFF. In DNA, the CDR3 is TGTGCCAGCAGTGAAGCGACAGGGAAGAACACTGAAGCTTTCTTT.

The rearrangement joins TRBV5-1 to TRBJ2-3, with D unresolved. Trimming took 0 bases from V and 0 from J, leaving 5 bases between them. The germline CDR1 and CDR2 sequences are SGHRS and YFSETQ. The CDR3 loop spans 14 amino acids. The CDR3 loop reads CASSLGSSTDTQYF. The DNA of the CDR3 is TGCGCCAGCAGCTTGGGTTCGAGCACAGATACGCAGTATTTT.

The V gene is TRBV2, the J gene TRBJ2-7, with D possibly being TRBD1 (5 bases). Trimming pared 2 bases from V and 0 bases from J, leaving 8 bases between. Germline CDR1 SNHLY, CDR2 FYNNEI. The CDR3 has 14 residues. The CDR3 here is CASSEQGSSYEQYF. CDR3 DNA sequence: TGTGCCAGCAGTGAACAGGGAAGCTCCTACGAGCAGTACTTC. Looking up the rest from reference TRBV2 and TRBJ2-7 gives the full variable domain: EPEVTQTPSHQVTQMGQEVILRCVPISNHLYFYWYRQILGQKVEFLVSFYNNEISEKSEIFDDQFSVERPDGSNFTLKIRSTKLEDSAMYFCASSEQGSSYEQYFGPGTRLTVT.

V is TRBV5-8 and J is TRBJ2-5; tentatively, D is TRBD2 (5 bases). The CDR3 loop spans 15 amino acids. Deletions cut 0 bases from V and 0 bases from J, with 9 bases between. The germline gives CDR1 SGHTS, CDR2 YDEGEE. CDR3 sequence (DNA): TGTGCCAGCAGCTTGGCCCTCGGGAACCAAGAGACCCAGTACTTC. Translation gives CASSLALGNQETQYF.

The rearrangement joins TRBV6-5 to TRBJ1-5; no reliable D call. The CDR3 length is 13 residues. V dropped 2 bases and J dropped 4 bases, with 6 bases sitting between them. The germline gives CDR1 MNHEY, CDR2 SVGAGI. CDR3 protein: CASSYVPNQPQHF. In DNA form, the CDR3 reads TGTGCCAGCAGTTACGTCCCAAATCAGCCCCAGCATTTT.

The genes are TRBV14 and TRBJ2-2; possibly TRBD1 or TRBD2 for D (5 bases each). From germline, CDR1 is SGHDN and CDR2 FVKESK. The CDR3 loop spans 15 amino acids. V shed 1 base and J shed 6 bases, with 12 bases lying between them. The CDR3 DNA is TGTGCCAGCAGCCAAGTGTACGGGGCTTCCGGGGAGCTGTTTTTT. Translation: CASSQVYGASGELFF.

The rearrangement joins TRBV10-2 to TRBJ1-1; D is undetermined. The V gene's germline CDR1 is WSHSY and CDR2 SAAADI. This CDR3 is 14 amino acids long. Trimming took 0 bases from V and 1 from J, leaving 6 bases between them. This CDR3 is CASSESNRNTEAFF. CDR3 nucleotide sequence: TGCGCCAGCAGTGAGTCTAACAGGAACACTGAAGCTTTCTTT.

J is TRBJ2-6 and V is TRBV19, with unresolved D. The CDR3 spans 13 residues. Germline CDR1 reads LNHDA; CDR2 reads SQIVND (reference sequence). The V end was cut by 7 bases, the J end by 1 base, with 5 bases between. The CDR3 region has the DNA TGTGCCAGTAAAGGATCTGGGGCCAACGTCCTGACTTTC. It is translated as CASKGSGANVLTF. Drawing the rest from reference TRBV19 and TRBJ2-6, the complete variable domain is DGGITQSPKYLFRKEGQNVTLSCEQNLNHDAMYWYRQDPGQGLRLIYYSQIVNDFQKGDIAEGYSVSREKKESFPLTVTSAQKNPTAFYLCASKGSGANVLTFGAGSRLTVL.

The gene calls are TRBV4-2 and TRBJ1-2; D is uncertain. Germline loops: CDR1 LGHNA, CDR2 YNFKEQ. The CDR3 consists of 15 residues. V lost 0 bases to trimming and J lost 4 bases, with 12 bases between them. CDR3 coding DNA: TGTGCCAGCAGCCAAGACGCGGTCTCTCTCTATGGCTACACCTTC. Translated: CASSQDAVSLYGYTF.

The chain is built from TRBV30 and TRBJ1-1; TRBD1 matches 7 bases. The J segment lost 4 bases and the V segment lost 8 bases, leaving 7 bases of the junction unmatched. The V gene's germline CDR1 is GTSNPN and CDR2 SVGIG (reference sequence). The CDR3 totals 12 residues. Here the CDR3 DNA reads TGTGCCGGTATGGGACAGCCCACTGAAGCTTTCTTT. Translated, it gives CAGMGQPTEAFF.